This is a list of T cell receptor beta chains from one sample in a study of blood T cell repertoires in COVID-19. The protocol was immunoSEQ multiplex PCR, while the TCRdb copy is restricted to in-frame clones and leaves out a portion. Of some 290,000 clones in the sample, about nine tenths were seen once. Material for sequencing was peripheral blood. The source is a woman between 45 and 65 years old who had recovered from COVID-19. The CDR3 runs from the conserved cysteine through the conserved F or W. A D gene is named only where the DNA matches it firmly. Expanded clones get a size class; other rows say once, few or many, or leave the size out.

CDR3 length	clone size	J gene	D gene	V gene	CDR3 protein	CDR3 DNA
16	few	TRBJ2-5	NA	TRBV24-1	CATSASRKGAQETQYF	TGTGCCACCAGTGCCTCTAGGAAGGGAGCGCAAGAGACCCAGTACTTC
12	once	TRBJ1-4	NA	TRBV12-3/TRBV12-4	CASSPGVEKLFF	TGTGCCAGCAGCCCCGGGGTAGAAAAACTGTTTTTT
15	NA	TRBJ2-7	NA	TRBV6-5	CASSYSIVAGYEQYF	TGTGCCAGCAGTTACTCGATAGTTGCCGGCTACGAGCAGTACTTC
14	NA	TRBJ1-4	TRBD1	TRBV27	CASSRQGVGEKLFF	TGTGCCAGCAGTCGACAGGGGGTTGGTGAAAAACTGTTTTTT
17	NA	TRBJ2-1	NA	TRBV7-8	CASSLMVRQAAYNEQFF	TGTGCCAGCAGCTTAATGGTCCGACAGGCAGCCTACAATGAGCAGTTCTTC
14	many	TRBJ1-4	NA	TRBV13	CASSQRGLYEKLFF	TGTGCCAGCAGCCAACGGGGTTTATATGAAAAACTGTTTTTT
15	NA	TRBJ1-3	NA	TRBV5-1	CASSLMNRDGNTIYF	TGCGCCAGCAGCTTAATGAACAGGGACGGAAACACCATATATTTT
13	NA	TRBJ1-6	TRBD1	TRBV30	CAWRDRGHSPLHF	TGTGCCTGGAGAGATAGGGGGCATTCACCCCTCCACTTT
16	NA	TRBJ1-2	TRBD1	TRBV6-4	CASSHPGQTPNYGYTF	TGTGCCAGCAGTCACCCGGGACAGACCCCTAACTATGGCTACACCTTC
14	NA	TRBJ2-1	TRBD1	TRBV5-1	CASSFRDSYNEQFF	TGCGCCAGCAGCTTCCGGGACAGCTACAATGAGCAGTTCTTC
14	NA	TRBJ1-1	NA	TRBV9	CASSVVAENTEAFF	TGTGCCAGCAGCGTAGTGGCAGAAAACACTGAAGCTTTCTTT
15	NA	TRBJ1-4	NA	TRBV6-5	CASSWRVARGEKLFF	TGTGCCAGCAGTTGGCGGGTCGCCCGGGGTGAAAAACTGTTTTTT
14	few	TRBJ1-1	TRBD1	TRBV7-8	CASGTGVLNTEAFF	TGTGCCAGTGGGACAGGGGTGTTGAACACTGAAGCTTTCTTT
15	NA	TRBJ1-2	NA	TRBV4-3	CASSQDSGSGYGYTF	TGCGCCAGCAGCCAAGATTCAGGGTCTGGGTATGGCTACACCTTC
13	NA	TRBJ2-1	NA	TRBV19	CASSIDRGKVQFF	TGTGCCAGTAGTATAGATCGGGGGAAGGTGCAGTTCTTC
15	NA	TRBJ2-2	NA	TRBV10-3	CAIRERGKDTGELFF	TGTGCCATCAGAGAAAGGGGAAAGGACACCGGGGAGCTGTTTTTT
14	NA	TRBJ2-1	NA	TRBV10-3	CATKTSSPYNEQFF	TGTGCCACGAAAACTTCCTCTCCCTACAATGAGCAGTTCTTC
13	NA	TRBJ1-5	NA	TRBV7-2	CASSLKGDQPQHF	TGTGCCAGCAGCTTAAAGGGGGATCAGCCCCAGCATTTT
14	NA	TRBJ1-1	NA	TRBV7-3	CASSAQGSNTEAFF	TGTGCCAGCAGCGCGCAGGGTTCAAACACTGAAGCTTTCTTT
12	NA	TRBJ1-2	NA	TRBV11-2	CASSSDSYGYTF	TGTGCCAGCAGCTCGGACAGCTATGGCTACACCTTC
19	NA	TRBJ2-7	NA	TRBV20-1	CSASIFVQTYSQDYYEQYF	TGCAGTGCTAGTATTTTTGTTCAGACATATTCCCAGGACTACTACGAGCAGTACTTC
12	NA	TRBJ2-5	NA	TRBV11-2	CASSLPYKTQYF	TGTGCCAGCAGCTTACCCTATAAGACCCAGTACTTC
13	NA	TRBJ1-2	NA	TRBV6-5	CASSYSSQEGYTF	TGTGCCAGCAGTTACTCGAGTCAGGAAGGCTACACCTTC
16	few	TRBJ2-7	NA	TRBV28	CASSPPRGYLADEQYF	TGTGCCAGCAGTCCCCCCAGGGGCTACCTAGCGGACGAGCAGTACTTC
13	NA	TRBJ2-5	NA	TRBV11-3	CASSLQGSETQYF	TGTGCCAGCAGCTTACAGGGTTCAGAGACCCAGTACTTC
14	NA	TRBJ2-1	NA	TRBV5-1	CASSLPTRGNEQFF	TGCGCCAGCAGCTTACCGACAAGGGGCAATGAGCAGTTCTTC
17	NA	TRBJ2-2	NA	TRBV7-8	CASSLGPRGKITGELFF	TGTGCCAGCAGCTTAGGGCCGCGGGGCAAGATCACCGGGGAGCTGTTTTTT
13	NA	TRBJ2-1	NA	TRBV3-1/TRBV3-2	CASSPLVYNEQFF	TGTGCCAGCAGCCCCCTAGTCTACAATGAGCAGTTCTTC
15	NA	TRBJ2-7	NA	TRBV10-3	CAISEFDGLSSEQYF	TGTGCCATCAGTGAATTTGACGGACTCTCCTCCGAGCAGTACTTC
15	NA	TRBJ2-3	TRBD1	TRBV18	CASSPPGQGIDTQYF	TGTGCCAGCTCACCACCGGGACAGGGGATAGATACGCAGTATTTT
13	few	TRBJ2-1	NA	TRBV11-3	CASSYSSLNEQFF	TGTGCCAGCAGCTACAGTAGTTTAAATGAGCAGTTCTTC
19	NA	TRBJ2-3	TRBD2	TRBV27	CASSTLPGTSGGSTDTQYF	TGTGCCAGCAGTACCCTCCCCGGGACTAGCGGGGGGAGCACAGATACGCAGTATTTT
16	NA	TRBJ1-6	NA	TRBV27	CASSRGLPPLNSPLHF	TGTGCCAGCAGTCGGGGACTCCCACCCCTTAATTCACCCCTCCACTTT
13	NA	TRBJ2-7	NA	TRBV5-1	CASSLGSYYEQYF	TGCGCCAGCAGCTTGGGCAGTTACTACGAGCAGTACTTC
14	once	TRBJ2-7	NA	TRBV25-1	CASSDRPNPYEQYF	TGTGCCAGCAGTGACAGGCCGAACCCCTACGAGCAGTACTTC
16	NA	TRBJ1-4	NA	TRBV7-6	CASSPTSDMSNEKLFF	TGTGCCAGCAGCCCGACCTCCGACATGAGTAATGAAAAACTGTTTTTT
15	NA	TRBJ2-1	TRBD2	TRBV7-3	CASSLGLAGVTEQFF	TGTGCCAGCAGCTTGGGACTAGCGGGAGTAACTGAGCAGTTCTTC
16	NA	TRBJ2-1	TRBD1	TRBV27	CASSLSLGQVLNEQFF	TGTGCCAGCAGTTTATCGCTGGGACAGGTCCTCAATGAGCAGTTCTTC
18	few	TRBJ1-2	TRBD1	TRBV28	CASSGPGTGGMSLRGYTF	TGTGCCAGCAGCGGTCCGGGGACAGGGGGCATGTCACTTCGGGGCTACACCTTC
14	NA	TRBJ2-5	TRBD2	TRBV5-4	CASSFRTSSETQYF	TGTGCCAGCAGCTTCCGGACTAGTTCAGAGACCCAGTACTTC
11	NA	TRBJ1-2	NA	TRBV30	CAWSVGYGYTF	TGTGCCTGGAGTGTCGGGTATGGCTACACCTTC
13	NA	TRBJ2-1	TRBD2	TRBV30	CAWSVQREGEQFF	TGTGCCTGGAGTGTACAGCGGGAGGGTGAGCAGTTCTTC
14	NA	TRBJ2-7	NA	TRBV7-6	CASSLEVATGEQYF	TGTGCCAGCAGCTTAGAAGTTGCGACAGGCGAGCAGTACTTC
16	NA	TRBJ1-1	TRBD1	TRBV3-1/TRBV3-2	CASSQDKGQGNTEAFF	TGTGCCAGCAGCCAAGATAAGGGACAGGGGAACACTGAAGCTTTCTTT
15	NA	TRBJ2-2	NA	TRBV5-1	CASSLRADSVGELFF	TGCGCCAGCAGCTTACGAGCCGACAGCGTCGGGGAGCTGTTTTTT
17	NA	TRBJ1-3	NA	TRBV11-2	CASSVDVRRTSGNTIYF	TGTGCCAGCAGCGTTGATGTTCGTAGAACCTCTGGAAACACCATATATTTT